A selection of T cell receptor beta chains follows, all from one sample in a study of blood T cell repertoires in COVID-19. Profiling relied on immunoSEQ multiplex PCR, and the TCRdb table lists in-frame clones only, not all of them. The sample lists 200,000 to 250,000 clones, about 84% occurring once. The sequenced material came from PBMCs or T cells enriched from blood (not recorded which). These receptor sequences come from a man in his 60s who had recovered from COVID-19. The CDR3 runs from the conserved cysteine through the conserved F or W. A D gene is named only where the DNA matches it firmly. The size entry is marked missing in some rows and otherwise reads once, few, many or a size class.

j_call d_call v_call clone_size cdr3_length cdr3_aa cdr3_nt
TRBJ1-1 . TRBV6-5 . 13 CASSREMNTEAFF TGTGCCAGCAGTCGGGAGATGAACACTGAAGCTTTCTTT
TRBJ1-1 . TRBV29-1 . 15 CSVGPGVKWNTEAFF TGCAGCGTTGGTCCGGGGGTAAAATGGAACACTGAAGCTTTCTTT
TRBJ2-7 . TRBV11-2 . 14 CASSFVRAAYEQYF TGTGCCAGCAGCTTCGTGAGGGCCGCGTACGAGCAGTACTTC
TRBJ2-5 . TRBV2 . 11 CASSPRPSQYF TGTGCCAGCAGCCCTAGGCCCTCCCAGTACTTC
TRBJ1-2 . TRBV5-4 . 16 CASSADVNSLIYGYTF TGTGCCAGCAGCGCCGATGTTAACAGCCTGATCTATGGCTACACCTTC
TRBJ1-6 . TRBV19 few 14 CASHSREFNSPLHF TGTGCCAGTCATTCCAGGGAATTTAATTCACCCCTCCACTTT
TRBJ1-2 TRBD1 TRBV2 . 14 CASAREGAREGYTF TGTGCCAGCGCCCGAGAGGGGGCAAGGGAAGGCTACACCTTC
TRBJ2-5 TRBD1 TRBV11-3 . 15 CASSAGTGDQETQYF TGTGCCAGCAGCGCCGGGACAGGGGACCAAGAGACCCAGTACTTC
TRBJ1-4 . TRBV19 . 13 CASSMADNEKLFF TGTGCCAGTAGTATGGCTGATAATGAAAAACTGTTTTTT
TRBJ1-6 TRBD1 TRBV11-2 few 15 CASSETGQHNSPLHF TGTGCCAGCAGCGAGACGGGACAGCATAATTCACCCCTCCACTTT
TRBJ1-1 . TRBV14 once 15 CASSRKDRWGTEAFF TGTGCCAGCAGCCGAAAAGACAGGTGGGGCACTGAAGCTTTCTTT
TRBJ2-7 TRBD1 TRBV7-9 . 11 CASSSTGGAYF TGTGCCAGCAGCTCAACAGGGGGCGCGTACTTC
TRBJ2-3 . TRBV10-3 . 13 CAISDPSTDTQYF TGTGCCATCAGTGACCCGAGCACAGATACGCAGTATTTT
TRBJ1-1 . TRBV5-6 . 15 CASSLGGSRFTEAFF TGTGCCAGCAGCTTGGGGGGCAGTAGATTCACTGAAGCTTTCTTT
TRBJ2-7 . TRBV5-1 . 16 CASSSGDSARAYEQYF TGCGCCAGCAGCTCTGGTGACAGCGCGCGAGCCTACGAGCAGTACTTC
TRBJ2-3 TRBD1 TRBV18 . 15 CASSPTEQGVDTQYF TGTGCCAGCTCCCCGACGGAACAGGGGGTCGATACGCAGTATTTT
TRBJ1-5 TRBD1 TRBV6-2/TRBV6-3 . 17 CASSYSRGTGGFQPQHF TGTGCCAGCAGTTACTCGAGGGGGACAGGGGGGTTTCAGCCCCAGCATTTT
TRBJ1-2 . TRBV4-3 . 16 CASSQDGQGSAYGYTF TGCGCCAGCAGCCAAGATGGTCAGGGTTCAGCCTATGGCTACACCTTC
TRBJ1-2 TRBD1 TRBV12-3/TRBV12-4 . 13 CASSLRDRAGYTF TGTGCCAGCAGTTTGCGGGACAGGGCTGGCTACACCTTC
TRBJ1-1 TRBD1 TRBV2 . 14 CASSGGDSVTEAFF TGTGCCAGCAGTGGTGGGGACAGTGTTACTGAAGCTTTCTTT
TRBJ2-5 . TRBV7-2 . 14 CASSAYGVQETQYF TGTGCCAGCAGCGCGTACGGGGTACAAGAGACCCAGTACTTC
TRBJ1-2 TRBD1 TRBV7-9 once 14 CASSLDSGGYGYTF TGTGCCAGCAGCTTAGACTCAGGGGGCTATGGCTACACCTTC
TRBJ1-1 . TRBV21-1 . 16 CASSKAEGCLITEAFF TGTGCCAGCAGCAAAGCGGAGGGGTGCTTGATCACTGAAGCTTTCTTT
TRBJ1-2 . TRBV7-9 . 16 CASSLEGMVQNDGYTF TGTGCCAGCAGCTTAGAAGGTATGGTACAGAATGATGGCTACACCTTC
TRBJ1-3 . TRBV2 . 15 CASSETGSAGNTIYF TGTGCCAGCAGTGAAACGGGTAGTGCTGGAAACACCATATATTTT
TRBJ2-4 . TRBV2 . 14 CASSANRAVDIQYF TGTGCCAGCAGTGCTAACAGGGCCGTTGACATTCAGTACTTC
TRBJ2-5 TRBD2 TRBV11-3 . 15 CASSLRGNGGETQYF TGTGCCAGCAGCTTACGGGGGAACGGGGGGGAGACCCAGTACTTC
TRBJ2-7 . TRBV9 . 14 CASSPGTLFYEQYF TGTGCCAGCAGCCCCGGGACTTTGTTCTACGAGCAGTACTTC
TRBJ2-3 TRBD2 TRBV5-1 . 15 CASSFGGAGTDTQYF TGCGCCAGCAGCTTCGGGGGGGCCGGTACAGATACGCAGTATTTT
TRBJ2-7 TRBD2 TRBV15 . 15 CATSWLTSGDNEQYF TGTGCCACCAGCTGGTTGACTAGCGGGGATAACGAGCAGTACTTC
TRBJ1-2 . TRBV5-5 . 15 CASSTGQLPNYGYTF TGTGCCAGCAGCACAGGACAGCTCCCTAACTATGGCTACACCTTC
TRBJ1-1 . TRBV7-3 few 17 CASSLEGRGYMNTEAFF TGTGCCAGCAGCTTAGAGGGGCGGGGGTACATGAACACTGAAGCTTTCTTT
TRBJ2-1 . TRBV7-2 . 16 CASSLRGGQAHNEQFF TGTGCCAGCAGCTTAAGGGGGGGACAGGCACACAATGAGCAGTTCTTC
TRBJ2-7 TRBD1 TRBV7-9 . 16 CASSTTQGEGSYEQYF TGTGCCAGCAGCACTACACAGGGGGAAGGGTCCTACGAGCAGTACTTC
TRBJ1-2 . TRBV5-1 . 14 CASSLEHTRYGYTF TGCGCCAGCAGCTTGGAACACACCCGCTATGGCTACACCTTC
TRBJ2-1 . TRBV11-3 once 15 CASSLMRFSYNEQFF TGTGCCAGCAGCTTAATGCGGTTCTCCTACAATGAGCAGTTCTTC
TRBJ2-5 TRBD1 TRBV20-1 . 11 CSAYRGETQYF TGCAGTGCTTACAGGGGAGAGACCCAGTACTTC
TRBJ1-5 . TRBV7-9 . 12 CASSYYDQPQHF TGTGCCAGCAGCTACTACGATCAGCCCCAGCATTTT
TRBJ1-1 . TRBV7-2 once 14 CASSLERVNTEAFF TGTGCCAGCAGCTTAGAGAGGGTTAACACTGAAGCTTTCTTT
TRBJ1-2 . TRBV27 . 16 CASSLLSGPFNYGYTF TGTGCCAGCAGTTTACTCTCGGGTCCTTTTAACTATGGCTACACCTTC
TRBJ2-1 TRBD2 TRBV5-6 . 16 CASSSLLAGGLNEQFF TGTGCCAGCAGCTCGTTACTAGCGGGGGGGCTAAATGAGCAGTTCTTC
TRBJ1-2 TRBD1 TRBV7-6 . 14 CASSPGQGNYGYTF TGTGCCAGCAGCCCCGGACAGGGAAACTATGGCTACACCTTC
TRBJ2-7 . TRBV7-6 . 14 CASSLTSAAIEQYF TGTGCCAGCAGCTTAACCTCGGCGGCCATCGAGCAGTACTTC
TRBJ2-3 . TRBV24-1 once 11 CATSDIRTQYF TGTGCCACCAGTGATATTCGTACGCAGTATTTT
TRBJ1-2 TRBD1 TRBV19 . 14 CASSGGQELEGYTF TGTGCCAGTAGTGGAGGACAGGAGCTGGAAGGCTACACCTTC
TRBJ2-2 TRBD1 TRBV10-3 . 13 CATSTGVDGELFF TGTGCCACCTCCACAGGGGTGGACGGGGAGCTGTTTTTT
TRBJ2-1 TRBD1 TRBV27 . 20 CASSSLGTAYAAISYNEQFF TGTGCCAGCAGTTCGCTCGGGACAGCCTATGCCGCGATCTCCTACAATGAGCAGTTCTTC
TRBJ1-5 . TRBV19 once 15 CASSIRGSGNQPQHF TGTGCCAGTAGTATAAGAGGGTCGGGGAATCAGCCCCAGCATTTT
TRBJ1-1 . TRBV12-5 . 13 CASGLLGQIEAFF TGTGCTAGTGGTTTGTTAGGACAGATTGAAGCTTTCTTT
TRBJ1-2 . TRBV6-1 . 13 CASSEDRRYGYTF TGTGCCAGCAGTGAGGACAGAAGATATGGCTACACCTTC
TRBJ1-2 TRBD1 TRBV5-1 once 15 CASSLEAYRGYGYTF TGCGCCAGCAGCTTGGAGGCGTACAGGGGCTATGGCTACACCTTC
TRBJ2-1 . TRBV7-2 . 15 CASSLVAGVGYEQFF TGTGCCAGCAGCTTAGTGGCAGGGGTTGGGTATGAGCAGTTCTTC
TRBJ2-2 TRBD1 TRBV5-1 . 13 CASSGQGTGELFF TGCGCCAGCAGTGGACAGGGCACCGGGGAGCTGTTTTTT
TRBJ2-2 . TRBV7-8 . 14 CASSLESGSGELFF TGTGCCAGCAGCTTAGAGTCCGGGTCCGGGGAGCTGTTTTTT
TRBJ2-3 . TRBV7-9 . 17 CASSFLGPSPSTDTQYF TGTGCCAGCAGCTTCTTGGGCCCATCACCAAGCACAGATACGCAGTATTTT
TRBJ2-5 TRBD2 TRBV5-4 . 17 CASSFGWSGIGQETQYF TGTGCCAGCAGCTTTGGCTGGAGCGGGATCGGTCAAGAGACCCAGTACTTC